This T cell receptor beta chain was retrieved from a study of Graves' ophthalmopathy and Graves' hyperthyroidism. Notes on the study in general: Most thyroid clonotypes with frequency above 0.001 were detected in blood too. Discrimination between ophthalmopathy and stable hyperthyroidism by a 13-signature model showed about 88% sensitivity and roughly 80% specificity. Prediction of ophthalmopathy progression reached less than 71% sensitivity and about 72% specificity.

V was clipped by 7 bases and J by 2 bases, with 16 bases between them. The CDR3 is 15 amino acids. In germline, CDR1 is KGHDR, CDR2 SFDVKD. Orbital computed tomography, together with clinical symptoms, serum thyroxine, TRAb and thyroid ultrasound, was used for diagnosis. Remarks on this clonotype: Its antigen remains unknown.

Investigators amplified TCR beta CDR3 regions from RNA transcripts. HTBI primers served in a first-round RT-PCR, which a second-round multiplex PCR followed. TCRdb redid the calling of the multiplex PCR reads with MiXCR, one entry per CDR3 protein. This table holds tens of thousands of distinct CDR3 sequences, approximately 46% found once. Sequencing was performed on peripheral blood. The chain combines TRBV24-1 with TRBJ1-2; D call uncertain. The source of this sequence is an adult woman with stable Graves' hyperthyroidism. The CDR3 here is CATRGKSLLNYGYTF. The CDR3 DNA reads as TGTGCCACCAGGGGAAAGAGTCTCCTCAACTATGGCTACACCTTC.